What follows are 26 T cell receptor beta chains derived from one specimen sequenced in a study of blood T cell repertoires in COVID-19. This table comes from immunoSEQ multiplex PCR, and its TCRdb copy is limited to in-frame clones, with some not included. The sample lists over 75,000 clones, more than 70% seen once, with about 25% in the top ten. What was sequenced was peripheral blood. These receptors all come from a human donor in a cohort sampled during active COVID-19.

The chain joins TRBV5-1 to TRBJ2-2; TRBD1 matches 10 bases. This CDR3 has 15 amino acids. Per the germline V gene, CDR1 is SGHRS and CDR2 is YFSETQ. V lost 4 bases and J lost 7; bases outside the gene matches: 7. CDR3 in amino acids: CASSPGTGAIGELFF. In DNA, the CDR3 is TGCGCCAGCAGCCCCGGGACAGGGGCGATCGGGGAGCTGTTTTTT.

This clone was detected once. The chain combines TRBV6-5 with TRBJ2-2; possible D gene TRBD1, 6 bases. V was trimmed by 7 bases and J by 3 bases, leaving 15 bases between them. Germline assignment: CDR1 MNHEY and CDR2 SVGAGI. The CDR3 loop spans 15 amino acids. This CDR3 is CASTRGPGYTGELFF. As DNA, the CDR3 is TGTGCCAGCACCAGGGGTCCCGGATACACCGGGGAGCTGTTTTTT.

The chain is built from TRBV13 and TRBJ2-1; no firm D call. V lost 0 bases and J lost 5, with 2 bases in between. CDR1 and CDR2 (germline): PRHDT, FYEKMQ (reference sequence). This CDR3 is built from 12 residues. The CDR3 region is CASSLGNNEQFF. CDR3 DNA sequence: TGTGCCAGCAGCTTAGGCAACAATGAGCAGTTCTTC.

The V call is TRBV11-2, the J call TRBJ2-7; 12 bases are a match to TRBD2. J was trimmed by 0 bases and V by 5 bases; bases with no gene match: 5. The germline CDR1 and CDR2 sequences are SGHAT and FQNNGV. This CDR3 region has 16 residues. CDR3 coding DNA: TGTGCCAGCAGCCAACTAGCGGGGGGTCTCTCCTACGAGCAGTACTTC. This gives the protein CASSQLAGGLSYEQYF.

This chain joins TRBV6-6 and TRBJ2-1; maybe TRBD2 (5 bases). Deletions cut 6 bases from V and 0 bases from J, with 12 bases between. CDR3 length: 15 residues. Germline CDR1 reads MNHNY; CDR2 reads SVGAGI (reference sequence). The CDR3 bases are TGTGCCAGCAGGTGGACTCGTAGCTCCTACAATGAGCAGTTCTTC. This gives the protein CASRWTRSSYNEQFF.

There are a few counts of this clone. The V gene is TRBV5-4, the J gene TRBJ2-1; 8 bases align to TRBD2. CDR3 length: 15 amino acids. Germline-derived CDR1 and CDR2 are SGHNT and YYREEE (reference sequence). V lost 4 bases to trimming and J lost 3 bases; unmatched junction nucleotides: 6. CDR3 residues: CASSQSGSGYNEQFF. DNA of the CDR3: TGTGCCAGCAGCCAAAGCGGGAGCGGCTACAATGAGCAGTTCTTC.

This sequence joins TRBV7-7 and TRBJ2-5; TRBD1 matches at 10 bases. Germline CDR1 is SSHAT and CDR2 is FNYEAQ (reference sequence). With 2 bases clipped from V and 1 base from J, the junction kept 10 bases outside the gene matches. This CDR3 comprises 18 residues. The CDR3, as DNA: TGTGCCAGCAGCTTAAAGGCCTCAAGGACAGGGGGCCAAGAGACCCAGTACTTC. This encodes CASSLKASRTGGQETQYF.

The genes are TRBV9 and TRBJ1-4; D perhaps matches TRBD1 (5 bases). The ends were cut back, 0 bases at V and 2 bases at J, with 8 bases in the middle. The CDR3 length is 15 residues. The germline gives CDR1 SGDLS, CDR2 YYNGEE. CDR3 nucleotide sequence: TGTGCCAGCAGCGTAGGGGCAGGGACTAATGAAAAACTGTTTTTT. This encodes CASSVGAGTNEKLFF.

The V and J genes are TRBV7-6 and TRBJ2-3, with D maybe TRBD2 (6 bases). The CDR3 has 16 residues. CDR1 and CDR2 (germline): SGHVS, FNYEAQ. The V gene lost 5 bases and the J gene lost 1 base, with 16 bases spanning the gap. CDR3 nucleotides: TGTGCCAGCAGCATCGGAGGGCTAGCAGGCACAGATACGCAGTATTTT. Its protein product is CASSIGGLAGTDTQYF. Filled out from reference TRBV7-6 and TRBJ2-3, the complete variable domain reads GAGVSQSPRYKVTKRGQDVALRCDPISGHVSLYWYRQALGQGPEFLTYFNYEAQQDKSGLPNDRFSAERPEGSISTLTIQRTEQRDSAMYRCASSIGGLAGTDTQYFGPGTRLTVL.

This chain uses TRBV14 with TRBJ2-1; TRBD2 might be the D (6 bases). Germline CDR1 and CDR2: SGHDN and FVKESK. CDR3 length equals 16 residues. V was cut by 3 bases and J by 2 bases, with 14 bases left in between. CDR3 in amino acids: CASSHLGRNAYNEQFF. Written as DNA, the CDR3 is TGTGCCAGCAGCCACCTAGGGAGGAACGCCTACAATGAGCAGTTCTTC.

V gene TRBV5-4 combines with J gene TRBJ1-2; tentatively, D is TRBD1 (6 bases). Trimming removed 3 bases at V and 7 bases at J, with 22 bases between. The V gene's germline CDR1 is SGHNT and CDR2 YYREEE (reference sequence). This CDR3 comprises 16 residues. This chain's CDR3 is CASSSPWGEGEFGYTF. The CDR3 nucleotides are TGTGCCAGCAGCTCCCCCTGGGGCGAGGGGGAGTTTGGCTACACCTTC. Full variable domain (rest looked up from reference TRBV5-4 and TRBJ1-2): ETGVTQSPTHLIKTRGQQVTLRCSSQSGHNTVSWYQQALGQGPQFIFQYYREEENGRGNFPPRFSGLQFPNYSSELNVNALELDDSALYLCASSSPWGEGEFGYTFGSGTRLTVV.

In the case of this clone: The identical CDR3 is also encoded by other nucleotide sequences in the sample. V usage is TRBV10-3 and J usage is TRBJ2-5; D gene ambiguous. Germline V lookup: CDR1 ENHRY, CDR2 SYGVKD. V lost 3 bases, J lost 5 bases, and 4 bases lay in between. CDR3 length: 11 residues. Here the CDR3 reads CAISDRETQYF. The CDR3 region has the DNA TGTGCCATCAGTGATCGGGAGACCCAGTACTTC.

The table lists this clone with a count of one. The chain has TRBV18 and TRBJ1-2; 11 nucleotides match TRBD1. The CDR3 contains 14 residues. Per germline, CDR1 KGHSH and CDR2 LQKENI. V lost 2 bases to trimming and J lost 8 bases; unmatched junction nucleotides: 4. CDR3 DNA sequence: TGTGCCAGCTCACCAGGACAGGGGGCGAACGGCTACACCTTC. It encodes CASSPGQGANGYTF.

This rearrangement joins TRBV11-3 to TRBJ2-2, with D unclear. Germline CDR1 reads SGHNT; CDR2 reads YENEEA. The V gene lost 5 bases and the J gene lost 4 bases, with 8 bases spanning the gap. The CDR3 runs to 13 residues. As DNA, the CDR3 is TGTGCCAGCAGCCCCCAGCGCACCGGGGAGCTGTTTTTT. As protein: CASSPQRTGELFF.

The chain has TRBV9 and TRBJ2-5; 10 bases align to TRBD2. From germline, CDR1 is SGDLS and CDR2 YYNGEE. Unmatched junction bases numbered 6, after V lost 0 bases and J lost 4 bases. The CDR3 length is 16 residues. The CDR3 loop reads CASSVGGLARGETQYF. DNA of the CDR3: TGTGCCAGCAGCGTAGGGGGACTAGCGAGGGGAGAGACCCAGTACTTC.

This clone has at least ten counts. The chain carries TRBV25-1 and TRBJ1-2; TRBD1 aligns across 7 bases. CDR3 length: 15 amino acids. Per germline, CDR1 MGHDK and CDR2 SYGVNS. J lost 1 base, V lost 3 bases, and 5 bases had no gene match. This CDR3 is CASSEGDRLNYGYTF. In nucleotides, the CDR3 is TGTGCCAGCAGTGAGGGGGACAGACTTAACTATGGCTACACCTTC.

This chain uses TRBV21-1 with TRBJ2-5; no DNA check was done on the table's D call, TRBD1. TRBV21-1 corresponds to a pseudogene. The length of the CDR3 is 17 residues. The CDR3 bases are TGTGCCAGCAGCAAGGACTCCCGGGACAGGCACCAAGAGACCCAGTACTTC. This translates into CASSKDSRDRHQETQYF.

The chain has TRBV7-2 and TRBJ2-2; possible D gene TRBD2, 6 bases. The CDR3 spans 16 residues. Germline CDR1 reads SGHTA; CDR2 reads FQGNSA. V gave up 0 bases and J gave up 6 bases, with 14 bases separating them. CDR3 DNA sequence: TGTGCCAGCAGCTTAGCGGCGGCGGCGGGATCCGGGGAGCTGTTTTTT. It specifies CASSLAAAAGSGELFF.

Only a few counts were recorded for this clone. Other DNA sequences within the sample encode an identical CDR3. V and J are TRBV6-5 and TRBJ2-7, with 7 positions matching TRBD2. Germline V gives CDR1 MNHEY, CDR2 SVGAGI. After removal of 2 bases from V and 1 base from J, the junction contained 5 bases not matched to a gene. This CDR3 is built from 15 residues. The CDR3 sequence: CASSYGGEGSYEQYF. The CDR3 DNA reads as TGTGCCAGCAGTTACGGGGGGGAGGGATCCTACGAGCAGTACTTC.

The rearrangement uses TRBV19 and TRBJ2-7; 9 bases are a match to TRBD1. The CDR3 loop spans 14 amino acids. The V gene end was trimmed by 5 bases and the J gene end by 3 bases; junction bases not matched to a gene: 5. Germline V CDR1 and CDR2: LNHDA, SQIVND (reference sequence). Here the CDR3 reads CASSFRDRVYEQYF. The CDR3 region has the DNA TGTGCCAGTAGTTTCCGGGACAGGGTCTACGAGCAGTACTTC.

V and J are TRBV10-1 and TRBJ2-7; 8 nucleotides agree with TRBD1. The CDR3 sequence is 14 residues long. Germline-derived CDR1 and CDR2 are WNHNN and SYGVQD (reference sequence). V lost 4 bases, J lost 5 bases, and 7 bases stayed unmatched. Here the CDR3 DNA reads TGCGCCAGCAGTGTTGACAGGGGTAGGAACGAGCAGTACTTC. Amino acids: CASSVDRGRNEQYF.

Only a few counts were recorded for this clone. This chain joins TRBV19 and TRBJ2-2; 10 nucleotides line up with TRBD2. V gave up 9 bases and J gave up 4 bases; unmatched junction bases: 8. CDR3 length equals 15 residues. Germline lookup yields CDR1 LNHDA and CDR2 SQIVND (reference sequence). CDR3 sequence: CASQPSGSGTGELFF. In nucleotides, the CDR3 is TGTGCCAGCCAGCCTAGCGGGAGTGGCACCGGGGAGCTGTTTTTT.

The V and J genes are TRBV7-2 and TRBJ2-1, with TRBD2 identical over 10 bases. V lost 4 bases, J lost 6 bases, and 9 bases stayed unmatched. The CDR3 is made up of 16 amino acids. Germline-derived CDR1 and CDR2 are SGHTA and FQGNSA. The CDR3 nucleotides read TGTGCCAGCAGCTCACGGAGCGGGGGGGCCGGCAATGAGCAGTTCTTC. Encoded protein: CASSSRSGGAGNEQFF.

This clone appeared a few times. The rearrangement links TRBV9 to TRBJ2-7, with TRBD1 identical over 10 bases. The V gene's germline CDR1 is SGDLS and CDR2 YYNGEE. The CDR3 length is 15 residues. V lost 3 bases and J lost 2; bases outside the gene matches: 5. The CDR3 DNA reads TGTGCCAGCAGCGGAGGACAGGGGGTAACCTACGAGCAGTACTTC. As protein: CASSGGQGVTYEQYF.

V gene TRBV10-2 combines with J gene TRBJ2-1; TRBD1 matches 9 bases. Germline V gene lookup returns CDR1 WSHSY and CDR2 SAAADI. The CDR3 spans 15 residues. The J segment lost 4 bases and the V segment lost 7 bases, leaving 8 bases of the junction unmatched. The CDR3 DNA reads TGCGCCAGCACCGGGGGACAGGGCAATTACAATGAGCAGTTCTTC. As protein: CASTGGQGNYNEQFF.

The chain couples TRBV29-1 to TRBJ2-7; unclear D gene. The germline gives CDR1 SQVTM, CDR2 ANQGSEA. V was shortened by 5 bases and J by 2 bases, with 22 bases between the two germline ends. This CDR3 contains 16 residues. This CDR3 is CSVLAVDLLDPYEQYF. CDR3 coding DNA: TGCAGCGTTCTGGCAGTCGATCTCCTAGACCCCTACGAGCAGTACTTC.